This TCR beta chain emerged from a study of beta chain features in type 1 diabetes. Study in general: On cell yields, gender and age, patients and healthy donors were similar.

Study-wide findings and caveats: Type 1 diabetes patients had VDJ junctions that carried fewer insertions and more deletions. In every one of the four CD4+ subsets, TCRB CDR3s were moderately but significantly shorter in Type 1 diabetes patients.

The CDR3 consists of 14 residues. With V trimmed by 5 bases and J by 0 bases, 1 base remained unmatched. The germline CDR1 and CDR2 sequences are SGDLS and YYNGEE. CD4+ naive, central memory, regulatory and stem cell-like memory subsets were isolated by sorting on CD45RO/CCR7/CD25/CD127/CD95/CD27. On this clone: The antigen remains undetermined. Just one base apart from a much larger clone, this may be a read error. The same CDR3 also results from other DNA sequences found in this sample.

What was sequenced were expressed TCRB transcripts, since all of the isolated RNA had been reverse transcribed. Data came from immunoSEQ multiplex PCR; TCRdb stores just in-frame clones and leaves some out. The sample gives approximately 30,000 clones, roughly two thirds of which show up once; approximately 2.5% is in the top ten. The sequence was collected from a woman in her 30s with type 1 diabetes. The V gene is TRBV9, the J gene TRBJ1-4, with TRBD1 identical over 7 bases. The sequencing input was Tregs from blood. CDR3 sequence: CASSDRATNEKLFF. In DNA form, the CDR3 reads TGTGCCAGCAGTGACAGGGCAACTAATGAAAAACTGTTTTTT.